This T cell receptor beta chain is from a study of blood T cell repertoires in COVID-19. Background on the study: PBMCs, B-cell-depleted T cells, or T cells provided the cDNA or gDNA that made up the material.

As processed by the authors: Counts of nucleated cells, estimated from reference gene primer amplification, were obtained. The method was immunoSEQ multiplex PCR; TCRdb's version includes in-frame clones alone and lacks a portion of them. The V and J calls and clone size are taken from that table; D and trimming were inferred from the DNA. The table lists around 140,000 clones, around 80% of them singletons. The cohort comprised adults aged roughly 18 to 95 years residing in about two dozen US areas. Allocation to cohorts depended on clinical history reported by the participants. The V end was cut by 1 base, the J end by 5 bases, with 12 bases between. Germline CDR1 reads SGHTA; CDR2 reads FQGNSA. The CDR3 runs to 14 residues.

The sequenced sample consisted of PBMCs or T cells enriched from blood (not recorded which). This chain links TRBV7-2 with TRBJ2-7; tentatively, D is TRBD1 (5 bases). The TCR originated in a man aged 40-50 years with acute COVID-19. Here the CDR3 DNA reads TGTGCCAGCAGCTTAGATGGACACTGGAACGAGCAGTACTTC. This gives the protein CASSLDGHWNEQYF.